The T cell receptor beta chain under discussion was sequenced for a study of T cell repertoires in ileal Crohn's disease. Across the whole study: Patients had a median approximately 7.3-year disease duration, and less than 40% were active smokers.

This table comes from immunoSEQ multiplex PCR, and its TCRdb copy is limited to in-frame clones, with some not included. This sample has 15,000 to 20,000 clones, with 60% to 75% found just once. Time point of the sample: neoterminal ileum biopsy at postoperative endoscopy, about 6 months after surgery. Germline assignment: CDR1 SNHLY and CDR2 FYNNEI. V dropped 6 bases and J dropped 3 bases, with 8 bases sitting between them. The CDR3 sequence is 12 residues long. The chain employs TRBV2 and TRBJ2-5; no definite D call. The sequenced sample consisted of ileal tissue. The TCR originated in an adult with Crohn's disease. CDR3 residues: CASSENEETQYF. The CDR3 DNA sequence: TGTGCCAGCAGCGAGAACGAAGAGACCCAGTACTTC.